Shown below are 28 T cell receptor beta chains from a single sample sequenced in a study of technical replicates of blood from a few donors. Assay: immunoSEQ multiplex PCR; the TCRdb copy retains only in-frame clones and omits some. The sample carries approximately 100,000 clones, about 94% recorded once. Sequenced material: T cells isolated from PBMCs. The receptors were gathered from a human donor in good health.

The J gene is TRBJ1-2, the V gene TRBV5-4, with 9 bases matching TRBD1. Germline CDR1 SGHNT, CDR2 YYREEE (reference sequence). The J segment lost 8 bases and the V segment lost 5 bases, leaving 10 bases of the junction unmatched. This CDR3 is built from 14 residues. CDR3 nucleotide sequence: TGTGCCAGCAGAAGAACAGGGGGCTCGTGGGGCTACACCTTC. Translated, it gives CASRRTGGSWGYTF.

This CDR3 reads CASSSLGGITEAFF. CDR3 in DNA: TGTGCCAGCAGCTCCCTCGGAGGAATCACTGAAGCTTTCTTT. The chain combines TRBV5-5 with TRBJ1-1; D is undetermined. Trimming took off 3 bases at V and 4 bases at J, with 13 bases between the two ends. Germline CDR1 is SGHKS and CDR2 is YYEKEE (reference sequence). This CDR3 spans 14 amino acids.

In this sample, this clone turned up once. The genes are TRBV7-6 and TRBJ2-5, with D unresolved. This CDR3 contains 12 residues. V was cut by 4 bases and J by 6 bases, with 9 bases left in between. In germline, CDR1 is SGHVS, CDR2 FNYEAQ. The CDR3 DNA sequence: TGTGCCAGCAGCTCTGGTACTAAGACCCAGTACTTC. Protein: CASSSGTKTQYF.

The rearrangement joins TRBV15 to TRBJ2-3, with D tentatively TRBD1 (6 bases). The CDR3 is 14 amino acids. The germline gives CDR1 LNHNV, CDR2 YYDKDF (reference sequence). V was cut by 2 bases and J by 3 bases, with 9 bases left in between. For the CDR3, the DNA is TGTGCCACCAGCAGATCCAGGGGAACAGATACGCAGTATTTT. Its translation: CATSRSRGTDTQYF.

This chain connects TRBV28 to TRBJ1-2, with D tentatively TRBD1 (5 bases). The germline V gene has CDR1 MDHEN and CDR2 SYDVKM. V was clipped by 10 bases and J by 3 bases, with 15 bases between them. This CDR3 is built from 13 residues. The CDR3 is CATKTQGYYGYTF. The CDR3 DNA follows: TGTGCCACCAAAACTCAGGGATACTATGGCTACACCTTC.

In nucleotides, the CDR3 is TGCGCCAGCAGCTTGGGGCAGGGTGGCTACGAGCAGTACTTC. Protein sequence: CASSLGQGGYEQYF. This chain connects TRBV5-1 to TRBJ2-7, with D perhaps TRBD1 (5 bases). V lost 0 bases to trimming and J lost 3 bases, with 10 bases between them. Germline CDR1 SGHRS, CDR2 YFSETQ. CDR3 length equals 14 residues.

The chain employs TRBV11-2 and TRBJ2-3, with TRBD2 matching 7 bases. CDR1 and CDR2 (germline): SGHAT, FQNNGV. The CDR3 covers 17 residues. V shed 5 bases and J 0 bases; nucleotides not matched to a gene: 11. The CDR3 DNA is TGTGCCAGCAGCGGGGGGGTGGCGGGAGTAAGCACAGATACGCAGTATTTT. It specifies CASSGGVAGVSTDTQYF.

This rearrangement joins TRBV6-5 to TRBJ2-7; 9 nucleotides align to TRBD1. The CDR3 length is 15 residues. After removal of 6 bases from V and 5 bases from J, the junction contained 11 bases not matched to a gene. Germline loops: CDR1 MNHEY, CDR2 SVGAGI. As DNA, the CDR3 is TGTGCCAGCAGCCGGGGACAGGGAAGGCGCAACGAGCAGTACTTC. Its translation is CASSRGQGRRNEQYF.

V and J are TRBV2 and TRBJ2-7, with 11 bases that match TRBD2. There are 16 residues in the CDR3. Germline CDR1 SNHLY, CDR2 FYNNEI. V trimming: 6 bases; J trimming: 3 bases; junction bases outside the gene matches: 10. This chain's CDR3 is CASRLSGLAVRYEQYF. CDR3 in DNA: TGTGCCAGCAGGCTTTCGGGACTAGCGGTCCGCTACGAGCAGTACTTC. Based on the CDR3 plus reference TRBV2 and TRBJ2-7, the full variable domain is EPEVTQTPSHQVTQMGQEVILRCVPISNHLYFYWYRQILGQKVEFLVSFYNNEISEKSEIFDDQFSVERPDGSNFTLKIRSTKLEDSAMYFCASRLSGLAVRYEQYFGPGTRLTVT.

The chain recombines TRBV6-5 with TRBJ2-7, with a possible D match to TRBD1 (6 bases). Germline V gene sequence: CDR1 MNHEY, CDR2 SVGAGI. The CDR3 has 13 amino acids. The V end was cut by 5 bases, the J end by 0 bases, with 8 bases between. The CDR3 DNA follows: TGTGCCAGCAGTGTGGACAGCTCCTACGAGCAGTACTTC. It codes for CASSVDSSYEQYF.

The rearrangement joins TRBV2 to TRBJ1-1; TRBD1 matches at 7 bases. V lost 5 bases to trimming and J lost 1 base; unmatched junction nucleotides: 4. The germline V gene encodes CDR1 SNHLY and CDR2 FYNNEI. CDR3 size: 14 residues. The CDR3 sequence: CASSNRGRNTEAFF. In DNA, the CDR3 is TGTGCCAGCAGTAACAGGGGACGGAACACTGAAGCTTTCTTT.

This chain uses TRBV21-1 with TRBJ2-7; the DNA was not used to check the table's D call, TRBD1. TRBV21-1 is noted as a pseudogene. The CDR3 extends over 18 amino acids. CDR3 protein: CASTVGTGVQGRGYEQYF. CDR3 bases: TGTGCCAGTACTGTGGGGACAGGGGTTCAGGGGAGAGGGTACGAGCAGTACTTC.

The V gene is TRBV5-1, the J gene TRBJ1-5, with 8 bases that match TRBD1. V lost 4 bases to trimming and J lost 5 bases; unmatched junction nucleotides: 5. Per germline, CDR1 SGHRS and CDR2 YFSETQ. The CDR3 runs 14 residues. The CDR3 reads CASSLGQGDQPQHF. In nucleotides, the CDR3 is TGCGCCAGCAGCCTCGGACAGGGAGATCAGCCCCAGCATTTT.

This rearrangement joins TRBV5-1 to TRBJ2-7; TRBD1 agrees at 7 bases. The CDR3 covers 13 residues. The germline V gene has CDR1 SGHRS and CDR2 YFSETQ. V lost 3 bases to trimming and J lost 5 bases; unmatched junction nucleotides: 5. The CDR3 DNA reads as TGCGCCAGCAGCTCCGGGACAGCCAACGAGCAGTACTTC. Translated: CASSSGTANEQYF.

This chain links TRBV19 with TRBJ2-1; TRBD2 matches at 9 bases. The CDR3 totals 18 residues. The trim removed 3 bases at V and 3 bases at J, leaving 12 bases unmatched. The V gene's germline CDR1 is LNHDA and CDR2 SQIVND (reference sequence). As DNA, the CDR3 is TGTGCCAGTAGTATGGTATTAACATGGACTAGCGTCTACAATGAGCAGTTCTTC. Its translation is CASSMVLTWTSVYNEQFF.

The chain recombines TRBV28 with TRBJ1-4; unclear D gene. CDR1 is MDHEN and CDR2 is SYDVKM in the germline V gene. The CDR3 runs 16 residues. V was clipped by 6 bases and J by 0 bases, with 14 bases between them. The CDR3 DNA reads TGTGCCAGCAGCCCTCCCTTAGTTGCAACTAATGAAAAACTGTTTTTT. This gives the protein CASSPPLVATNEKLFF.

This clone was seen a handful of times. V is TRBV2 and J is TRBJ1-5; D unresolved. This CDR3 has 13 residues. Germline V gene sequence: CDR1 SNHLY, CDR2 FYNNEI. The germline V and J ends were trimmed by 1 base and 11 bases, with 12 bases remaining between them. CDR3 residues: CASSEDLGGTQHF. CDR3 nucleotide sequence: TGTGCCAGCAGTGAAGACTTAGGAGGGACCCAGCATTTT.

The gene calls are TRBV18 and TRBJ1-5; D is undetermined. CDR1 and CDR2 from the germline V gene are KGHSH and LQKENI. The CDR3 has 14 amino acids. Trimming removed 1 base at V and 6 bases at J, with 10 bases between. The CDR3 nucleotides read TGTGCCAGCTCACCACGTTCAGGATCTCAGCCCCAGCATTTT. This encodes CASSPRSGSQPQHF.

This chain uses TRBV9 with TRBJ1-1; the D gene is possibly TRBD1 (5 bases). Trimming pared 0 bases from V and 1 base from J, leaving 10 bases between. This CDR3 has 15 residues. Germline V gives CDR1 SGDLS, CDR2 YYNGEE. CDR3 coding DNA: TGTGCCAGCAGCGTAGCAGGGTTCGGGAACACTGAAGCTTTCTTT. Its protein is CASSVAGFGNTEAFF.

CDR3 nucleotide sequence: TGTGCCAGCAGGGGAATACAGGGAGGGTACATGAACACTGAAGCTTTCTTT. Translating gives CASRGIQGGYMNTEAFF. This chain joins TRBV27 and TRBJ1-1, with D perhaps TRBD1 (6 bases). The CDR3 spans 17 residues. V lost 6 bases to trimming and J lost 0 bases, with 20 bases between them. Germline values: CDR1 MNHEY, CDR2 SMNVEV (reference sequence).

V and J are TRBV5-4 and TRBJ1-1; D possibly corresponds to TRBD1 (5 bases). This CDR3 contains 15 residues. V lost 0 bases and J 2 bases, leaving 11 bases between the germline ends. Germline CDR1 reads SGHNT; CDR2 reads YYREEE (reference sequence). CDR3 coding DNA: TGTGCCAGCAGCTTGGGGTGGGGGGGAAACACTGAAGCTTTCTTT. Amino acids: CASSLGWGGNTEAFF.

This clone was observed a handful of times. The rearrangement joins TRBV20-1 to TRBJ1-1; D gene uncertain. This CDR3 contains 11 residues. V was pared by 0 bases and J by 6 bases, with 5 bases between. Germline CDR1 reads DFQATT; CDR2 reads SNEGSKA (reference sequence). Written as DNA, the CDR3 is TGCAGTGCTAGAGATGTCTCTGAAGCTTTCTTT. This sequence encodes CSARDVSEAFF.

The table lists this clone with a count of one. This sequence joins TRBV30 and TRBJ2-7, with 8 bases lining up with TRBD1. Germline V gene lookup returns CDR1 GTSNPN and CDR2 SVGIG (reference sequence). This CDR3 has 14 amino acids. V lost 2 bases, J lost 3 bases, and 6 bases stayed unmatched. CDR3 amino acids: CAWSPGQGLYEQYF. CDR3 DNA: TGTGCCTGGAGTCCAGGACAGGGACTCTACGAGCAGTACTTC.

CDR3 nucleotides: TGTGCCAGCAGTTCCCAGGGACAGGGGAACACTGAAGCTTTCTTT. This codes for CASSSQGQGNTEAFF. J is TRBJ1-1 and V is TRBV28; 9 nucleotides agree with TRBD1. The CDR3 is made up of 15 amino acids. V lost 4 bases, J lost 1 base, and 4 bases stayed unmatched. Germline assignment: CDR1 MDHEN and CDR2 SYDVKM.

Written as DNA, the CDR3 is TGTGCCTGGAGATGGACGAGGGATTCACCCCTCCACTTT. This encodes CAWRWTRDSPLHF. The rearrangement links TRBV30 to TRBJ1-6, with no clear D. V was pared by 3 bases and J by 8 bases, with 11 bases between. CDR3 length: 13 amino acids. Germline CDR1 GTSNPN, CDR2 SVGIG (reference sequence).

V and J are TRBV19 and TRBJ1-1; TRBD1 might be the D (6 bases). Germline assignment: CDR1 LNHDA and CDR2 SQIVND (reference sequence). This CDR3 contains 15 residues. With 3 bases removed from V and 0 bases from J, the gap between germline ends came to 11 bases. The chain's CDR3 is CASSIRTEMNTEAFF. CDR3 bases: TGTGCCAGTAGTATTAGGACAGAAATGAACACTGAAGCTTTCTTT.

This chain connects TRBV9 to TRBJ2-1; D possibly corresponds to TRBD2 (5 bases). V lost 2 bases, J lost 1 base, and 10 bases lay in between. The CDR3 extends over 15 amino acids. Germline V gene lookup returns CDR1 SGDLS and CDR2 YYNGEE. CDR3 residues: CASSVRAFSYNEQFF. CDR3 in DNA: TGTGCCAGCAGCGTGAGGGCATTTTCCTACAATGAGCAGTTCTTC. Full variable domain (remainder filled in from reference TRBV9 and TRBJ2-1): DSGVTQTPKHLITATGQRVTLRCSPRSGDLSVYWYQQSLDQGLQFLIQYYNGEERAKGNILERFSAQQFPDLHSELNLSSLELGDSALYFCASSVRAFSYNEQFFGPGTRLTVL.

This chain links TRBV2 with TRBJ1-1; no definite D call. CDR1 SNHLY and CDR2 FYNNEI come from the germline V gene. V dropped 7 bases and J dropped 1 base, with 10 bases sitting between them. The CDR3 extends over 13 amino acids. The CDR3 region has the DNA TGTGCCAGCAAGGAAACAGAGAACACTGAAGCTTTCTTT. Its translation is CASKETENTEAFF.